The 3 T cell receptor beta chains below all came from one sample that was sequenced in a study of shared clonotypes between healthy human individuals. The naive CD8 fraction comprised CD45RO-negative cells positively selected for CCR7 and excluded terminally differentiated effector memory CD45RA+ cells. Assay: immunoSEQ multiplex PCR; the TCRdb copy retains only in-frame clones and omits some. The sample consists of around 2,000,000 clones, about 93% of them appearing once. Sequencing used naive CD8+ T cells from PBMCs. These TCRs come from a man younger than 35 in good health. Some clones in this sample may be carry-over from other donors' samples.

This chain uses TRBV11-3 with TRBJ2-2, with D uncertain. The germline V gene has CDR1 SGHNT and CDR2 YENEEA. The CDR3 has 13 residues. Trimming removed 0 bases at V and 1 base at J, with 0 bases between. The CDR3 sequence is CASSLENTGELFF. Here the CDR3 DNA reads TGTGCCAGCAGCTTAGAGAACACCGGGGAGCTGTTTTTT.

V gene TRBV9 combines with J gene TRBJ2-1; unclear D gene. V was clipped by 3 bases and J by 4 bases, with 8 bases between them. This CDR3 contains 13 residues. CDR1 and CDR2 (germline): SGDLS, YYNGEE. The CDR3 DNA follows: TGTGCCAGCAGCGACCGAGCGTACAATGAGCAGTTCTTC. This sequence encodes CASSDRAYNEQFF.

Concerning this clone: The same CDR3 also results from other DNA sequences found in this sample. V gene TRBV27 combines with J gene TRBJ2-3, with TRBD2 matching 8 bases. Losses at the gene ends were 3 bases for V and 0 bases for J; bases not matched to a gene: 2. CDR1 and CDR2 from the germline V gene are MNHEY and SMNVEV (reference sequence). CDR3 length equals 15 residues. The CDR3 bases are TGTGCCAGCAGTTTGTTAGCGGGGAGCACAGATACGCAGTATTTT. The encoded protein is CASSLLAGSTDTQYF.